This is a list of T cell receptor beta chains from one sample in a study of Ad26.COV2.S vaccination and SARS-CoV-2 variants. Method: immunoSEQ multiplex PCR; TCRdb's copy keeps in-frame clones and lacks some. The sample shows some 420,000 clones, approximately 88% of them seen only once. Source: peripheral blood, taken in a trial of Ad26.COV2.S vaccine versus placebo. The source is a person aged 18-60 years who received the Ad26.COV2.S COVID-19 vaccine or a placebo. Each CDR3 is given with its conserved first and last residue. The D gene is left open where the match is weak. A row's size may be missing; if present it is once, few, many or a size class.

clone_size | j_call | d_call | v_call | cdr3_aa | cdr3_nt
- | TRBJ2-1 | TRBD2 | TRBV27 | CASSPGTSGVNEQFF | TGTGCCAGCAGTCCTGGGACTAGCGGGGTGAATGAGCAGTTCTTC
- | TRBJ2-2 | - | TRBV29-1 | CSVGPSDTGELFF | TGCAGCGTGGGTCCCTCGGACACCGGGGAGCTGTTTTTT
- | TRBJ2-1 | TRBD1 | TRBV11-3 | CASSLGGQGTNEQFF | TGTGCCAGCAGCTTAGGGGGACAGGGGACCAATGAGCAGTTCTTC
few | TRBJ2-7 | - | TRBV4-3 | CASSQEEGGSREQYF | TGCGCCAGCAGCCAAGAAGAAGGGGGGTCTCGCGAGCAGTACTTC
- | TRBJ1-1 | - | TRBV4-1 | CASSPRPEAEAFF | TGCGCCAGCAGCCCAAGGCCGGAGGCTGAAGCTTTCTTT
once | TRBJ2-4 | - | TRBV10-1 | CASSEGPAGLLYF | TGCGCCAGCAGTGAGGGTCCAGCAGGGTTACTTTACTTT
- | TRBJ2-7 | TRBD2 | TRBV11-3 | CASSLVTSGPQYF | TGTGCCAGCAGCTTAGTGACTAGCGGGCCGCAGTACTTC
- | TRBJ2-1 | - | TRBV19 | CASSIVERREQFF | TGTGCCAGTAGTATAGTGGAAAGGCGCGAGCAGTTCTTC
- | TRBJ2-1 | - | TRBV6-6 | CASSYSQKVSGEQFF | TGTGCCAGCAGTTATTCCCAGAAGGTATCCGGAGAGCAGTTCTTC
- | TRBJ2-7 | - | TRBV7-9 | CASSLGGRGDEQYF | TGTGCCAGCAGCTTAGGGGGCCGTGGAGACGAGCAGTACTTC
- | TRBJ2-7 | TRBD2 | TRBV11-3 | CASSPTLAGAGEQYF | TGTGCCAGCAGCCCGACGCTAGCGGGGGCTGGCGAGCAGTACTTC
- | TRBJ2-3 | - | TRBV11-3 | CASSFRGPDTQYF | TGTGCCAGCAGCTTCCGGGGCCCAGATACGCAGTATTTT
- | TRBJ1-6 | TRBD1 | TRBV19 | CASRSGTVGSPLHF | TGTGCCAGTAGGTCCGGGACAGTTGGTTCACCCCTCCACTTT
- | TRBJ2-5 | - | TRBV29-1 | CSVKELQETQYF | TGCAGCGTTAAAGAACTCCAAGAGACCCAGTACTTC
- | TRBJ2-5 | TRBD1 | TRBV30 | CAWSIRQGGTISVTQYF | TGTGCCTGGAGTATTAGACAGGGTGGTACCATCTCGGTGACCCAGTACTTC
- | TRBJ2-5 | - | TRBV4-3 | CASSQGPVGDGKETQYF | TGCGCCAGCAGCCAGGGACCTGTCGGGGACGGAAAAGAGACCCAGTACTTC
- | TRBJ1-2 | - | TRBV30 | CAWSDPGNDYGYTF | TGTGCCTGGAGTGACCCAGGGAATGACTATGGCTACACCTTC